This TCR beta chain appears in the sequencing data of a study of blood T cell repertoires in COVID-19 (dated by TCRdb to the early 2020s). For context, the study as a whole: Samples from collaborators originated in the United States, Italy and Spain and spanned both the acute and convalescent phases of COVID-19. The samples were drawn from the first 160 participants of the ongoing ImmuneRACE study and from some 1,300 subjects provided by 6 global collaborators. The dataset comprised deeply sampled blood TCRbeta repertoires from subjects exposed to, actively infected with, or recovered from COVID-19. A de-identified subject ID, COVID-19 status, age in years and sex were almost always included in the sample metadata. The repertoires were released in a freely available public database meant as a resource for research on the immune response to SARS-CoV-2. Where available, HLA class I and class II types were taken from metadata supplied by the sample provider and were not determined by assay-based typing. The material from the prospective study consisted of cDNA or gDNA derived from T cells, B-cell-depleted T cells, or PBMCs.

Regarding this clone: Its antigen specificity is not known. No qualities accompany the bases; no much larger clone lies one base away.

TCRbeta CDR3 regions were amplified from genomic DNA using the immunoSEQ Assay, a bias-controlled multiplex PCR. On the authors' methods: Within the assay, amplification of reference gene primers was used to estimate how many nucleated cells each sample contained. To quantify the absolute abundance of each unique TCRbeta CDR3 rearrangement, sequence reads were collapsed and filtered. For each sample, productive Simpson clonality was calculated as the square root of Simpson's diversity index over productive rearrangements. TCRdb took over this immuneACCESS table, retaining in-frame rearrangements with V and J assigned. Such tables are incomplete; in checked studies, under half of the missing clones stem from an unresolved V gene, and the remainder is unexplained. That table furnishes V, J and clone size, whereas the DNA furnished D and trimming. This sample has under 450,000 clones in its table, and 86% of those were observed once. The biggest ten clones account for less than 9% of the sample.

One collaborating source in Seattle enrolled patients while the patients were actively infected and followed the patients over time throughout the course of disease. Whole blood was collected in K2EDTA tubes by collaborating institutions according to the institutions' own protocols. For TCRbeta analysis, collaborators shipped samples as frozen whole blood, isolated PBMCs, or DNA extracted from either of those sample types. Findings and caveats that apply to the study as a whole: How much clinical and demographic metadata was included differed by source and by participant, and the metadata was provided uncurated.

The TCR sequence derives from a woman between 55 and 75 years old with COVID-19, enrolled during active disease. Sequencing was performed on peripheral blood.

The CDR3: CASSETGLNYGYTF. The DNA is TGTGCCAGCAGTGAAACAGGGTTAAACTATGGCTACACCTTC. The chain employs TRBV2 and TRBJ1-2, with TRBD1 perhaps the D gene, on 6 matching bases. The CDR1 and CDR2 encoded by the germline V gene are SNHLY and FYNNEI. Deletion took 2 bases off V and 2 bases off J, with a span of 9 bases between the germline ends. Counted from cysteine to phenylalanine, this CDR3 has 14 amino acids. Here the CDR3 DNA is all that survives: 42 bases in frame from base 1.